Described below is a single TCR beta chain sequence and its context. Its target is unknown. Germline-derived CDR1 and CDR2 are MNHEY and SMNVEV (reference sequence). The V end was cut by 4 bases, the J end by 0 bases, with 18 bases between. The CDR3 runs to 17 residues. Only healthy Caucasians were enrolled as donors. This sample was taken from a study of identical twins. General study points: Not following the same donors, the study drew its conclusions from cross-sectional statistical analysis. Shared out-of-frame alpha sequences (those common to twins) showed excess low generation probability.

A universal primer site came from template switching; cDNA carried unique molecular identifiers. TCRdb used MiXCR to reprocess the 5' RACE reads, holding one entry per CDR3 protein. The repertoire holds more than 1.5 million distinct CDR3 sequences, with under 35% as singletons. Source material: cord blood. The chain joins TRBV27 to TRBJ2-5, with a possible D match to TRBD1 (7 bases). This TCR was recovered from a newborn girl in good health. CDR3 in amino acids: CASSSTGGQMYQETQYF. CDR3 nucleotide sequence: TGTGCCAGCAGTTCCACCGGGGGACAGATGTACCAAGAGACCCAGTACTTC.